Listed below are T cell receptor beta chains from one sample, sequenced in a study of cytomegalovirus exposure and HLA in healthy donors. Sequencing was performed with immunoSEQ multiplex PCR; in TCRdb, only in-frame clones are kept and a portion is missing. Here the sample spans fewer than 110,000 clones, roughly four fifths being singletons. Sequenced input: PBMCs. Receptor source: a young man in good health and CMV-seronegative. The CDR3 runs from the conserved cysteine through the conserved F or W. The D gene is left open where the match is weak. Clone size is not always given. Where it is, it says once, few, many or a class for expanded clones.

V gene	J gene	clone size	D gene	CDR3 protein	CDR3 DNA
TRBV29-1	TRBJ1-2	NA	NA	CSVPRSYGYTF	TGCAGCGTCCCGAGGTCCTATGGCTACACCTTC
TRBV7-9	TRBJ1-2	NA	NA	CASSLDPQGHGYTF	TGTGCCAGCAGCTTAGATCCTCAGGGGCATGGCTACACCTTC
TRBV7-6	TRBJ2-5	NA	NA	CASKVSSGVETQYF	TGTGCCAGCAAGGTGTCAAGTGGAGTAGAGACCCAGTACTTC
TRBV14	TRBJ2-5	NA	NA	CASSTTGLGTQYF	TGTGCCAGCAGCACGACTGGCCTGGGGACCCAGTACTTC
TRBV6-1	TRBJ1-4	NA	NA	CASSEGGTGFRLFF	TGTGCCAGCAGTGAAGGTGGAACAGGGTTTAGACTGTTTTTT
TRBV2	TRBJ2-7	NA	TRBD1	CASRGDRGTYEQYF	TGTGCCAGCAGGGGGGACAGGGGGACCTACGAGCAGTACTTC
TRBV10-3	TRBJ1-1	NA	NA	CATEDGLNTEAFF	TGTGCCACGGAGGACGGACTGAACACTGAAGCTTTCTTT
TRBV6-1	TRBJ1-2	NA	TRBD1	CASGPGTGLNYGYTF	TGTGCCAGCGGCCCCGGGACAGGCCTTAACTATGGCTACACCTTC
TRBV6-1	TRBJ1-1	few	NA	CASSEAWGGTEAFF	TGTGCCAGCAGTGAAGCTTGGGGGGGGACTGAAGCTTTCTTT
TRBV11-2	TRBJ2-1	NA	NA	CASSLSQDSYNEQFF	TGTGCCAGCAGCTTAAGTCAGGACTCCTACAATGAGCAGTTCTTC
TRBV7-2	TRBJ2-6	NA	NA	CASSLGGTGANVLTF	TGTGCCAGCAGCTTAGGAGGCACTGGGGCCAACGTCCTGACTTTC
TRBV6-5	TRBJ1-1	NA	NA	CASSAAGGTEAFF	TGTGCCAGCAGTGCGGCGGGAGGCACTGAAGCTTTCTTT
TRBV9	TRBJ2-2	NA	TRBD1	CASSIPTGGPNTGELFF	TGTGCCAGCAGCATCCCGACAGGGGGTCCTAACACCGGGGAGCTGTTTTTT
TRBV10-3	TRBJ2-5	NA	NA	CAISPREAETQYF	TGTGCCATCAGCCCTCGAGAAGCGGAGACCCAGTACTTC
TRBV5-4	TRBJ2-7	NA	TRBD1	CASSHDRALYEQYF	TGTGCCAGCAGCCACGACAGGGCTCTATACGAGCAGTACTTC
TRBV28	TRBJ1-5	NA	NA	CASSLYRRSNQPQHF	TGTGCCAGCAGTTTATATAGGAGGTCCAATCAGCCCCAGCATTTT
TRBV6-1	TRBJ2-5	NA	NA	CASSLGAWGQYF	TGTGCCAGCAGTTTGGGGGCCTGGGGCCAGTACTTC
TRBV6-4	TRBJ2-2	NA	NA	CASSEAARTGELFF	TGTGCCAGCAGTGAAGCTGCGCGGACCGGGGAGCTGTTTTTT
TRBV5-4	TRBJ1-2	NA	TRBD1	CASSPGTGRSYGYTF	TGTGCCAGCAGCCCGGGGACAGGGCGCTCCTATGGCTACACCTTC
TRBV2	TRBJ2-1	many	NA	CASSESRMGGNEQFF	TGTGCCAGCAGTGAAAGTCGGATGGGGGGCAATGAGCAGTTCTTC
TRBV6-5	TRBJ2-2	NA	TRBD2	CASSQTSPNTGELFF	TGTGCCAGCAGCCAGACTAGCCCGAACACCGGGGAGCTGTTTTTT
TRBV20-1	TRBJ1-1	NA	NA	CSAGENTEAFF	TGCAGTGCGGGCGAAAACACTGAAGCTTTCTTT
TRBV5-5	TRBJ2-5	NA	TRBD1	CASSLAVGGWETQYF	TGTGCCAGCAGCCTGGCGGTAGGGGGCTGGGAGACCCAGTACTTC
TRBV2	TRBJ2-7	NA	NA	CASSDQGPYEQYF	TGTGCCAGCAGTGATCAGGGGCCCTACGAGCAGTACTTC
TRBV9	TRBJ2-1	NA	TRBD2	CASSTSGGPGNEQFF	TGTGCCAGCAGCACCAGCGGGGGGCCTGGTAACGAGCAGTTCTTC
TRBV19	TRBJ1-4	NA	NA	CASSIPQTAANEKLFF	TGTGCCAGTAGTATACCCCAAACAGCGGCTAATGAAAAACTGTTTTTT
TRBV28	TRBJ2-7	few	NA	CASGGPGSYYEQYF	TGTGCCAGCGGGGGCCCAGGCTCGTACTACGAGCAGTACTTC
TRBV6-6	TRBJ1-6	NA	TRBD1	CASEPAGQGVSLHF	TGTGCCAGCGAACCTGCGGGACAGGGGGTATCCCTCCACTTT
TRBV27	TRBJ1-2	NA	TRBD1	CASSYRGLYGYTF	TGTGCCAGCAGTTACAGGGGGCTGTATGGCTACACCTTC
TRBV19	TRBJ1-5	NA	TRBD1	CATSDRGRSNQPQHF	TGTGCCACCTCTGACAGGGGTAGGAGCAATCAGCCCCAGCATTTT
TRBV5-6	TRBJ1-2	NA	NA	CASSLAGGGYTF	TGTGCCAGCAGCTTGGCGGGAGGTGGCTACACCTTC
TRBV5-8	TRBJ1-4	few	NA	CASSWASGHRNEKLFF	TGTGCCAGCAGCTGGGCCTCGGGACACCGTAATGAAAAACTGTTTTTT
TRBV19	TRBJ2-7	once	TRBD1	CASSSNPGTGGYEQYF	TGTGCCAGTAGTTCAAACCCCGGGACAGGGGGCTACGAGCAGTACTTC
TRBV18	TRBJ1-4	NA	NA	CASSPRGTNEKLFF	TGTGCCAGCTCACCCAGGGGAACTAATGAAAAACTGTTTTTT
TRBV9	TRBJ1-1	few	NA	CASSVAGGGTFF	TGTGCCAGCAGCGTAGCTGGGGGCGGAACTTTCTTT
TRBV5-1	TRBJ1-3	once	NA	CASSLEHTGFTGNTIYF	TGCGCCAGCAGCTTGGAACATACAGGGTTCACTGGAAACACCATATATTTT
TRBV4-1	TRBJ2-1	NA	TRBD2	CASSQEEASGVGNEQFF	TGCGCCAGCAGCCAAGAAGAGGCTAGCGGGGTAGGAAATGAGCAGTTCTTC
TRBV5-4	TRBJ1-2	few	NA	CASRPTEDYGYTF	TGTGCCAGCAGGCCCACAGAAGACTATGGCTACACCTTC
TRBV7-9	TRBJ1-6	few	NA	CASSASTGINSPLHF	TGTGCCAGCAGCGCCTCCACAGGGATTAATTCACCCCTCCACTTT
TRBV5-4	TRBJ2-2	few	NA	CASSPGQYGGELFF	TGTGCCAGCAGCCCCGGACAGTACGGCGGGGAGCTGTTTTTT
TRBV9	TRBJ2-7	once	NA	CASSVGYSSYEQYF	TGTGCCAGCAGCGTAGGGTACAGCTCCTACGAGCAGTACTTC
TRBV18	TRBJ2-1	NA	NA	CASSPSRGASEQFF	TGTGCCAGCTCCCCCTCCCGGGGGGCTAGTGAGCAGTTCTTC
TRBV4-3	TRBJ2-6	few	NA	CASSQEGHSGANVLTF	TGCGCCAGCAGCCAAGAGGGACACTCTGGGGCCAACGTCCTGACTTTC
TRBV5-6	TRBJ1-2	NA	TRBD1	CASSLVGQGHYGYTF	TGTGCCAGCAGCTTGGTGGGACAGGGGCACTATGGCTACACCTTC
TRBV15	TRBJ1-5	NA	NA	CATKGDRQGNQPQHF	TGTGCCACCAAGGGTGATCGACAGGGCAATCAGCCCCAGCATTTT
TRBV12-5	TRBJ1-6	NA	NA	CASASGTPNSPLHF	TGTGCTAGTGCCTCCGGGACACCGAATTCACCCCTCCACTTT
TRBV13	TRBJ2-1	NA	TRBD1	CASSPIGQARDEQFF	TGTGCCAGCAGCCCTATTGGACAGGCGAGAGATGAGCAGTTCTTC
TRBV27	TRBJ2-3	NA	NA	CASSPLGTDTQYF	TGTGCCAGCAGTCCCCTCGGCACAGATACGCAGTATTTT
TRBV7-3	TRBJ2-1	NA	NA	CASSSQGPNEQFF	TGTGCCAGCAGCTCCCAGGGTCCAAATGAGCAGTTCTTC
TRBV9	TRBJ1-2	NA	TRBD1	CASSVERQGVSGYTF	TGTGCCAGCAGCGTAGAGCGTCAGGGGGTGAGTGGCTACACCTTC
TRBV10-3	TRBJ2-5	NA	NA	CAISDLQETQYF	TGTGCCATCAGTGATCTCCAAGAGACCCAGTACTTC
TRBV5-1	TRBJ1-3	NA	NA	CASSTGQFSGNTIYF	TGCGCCAGCAGCACTGGACAGTTCTCGGGAAACACCATATATTTT